This is a list of T cell receptor beta chains from one sample in a study of naive and memory T cell subsets. Each CDR3 protein is one row after TCRdb ran MiXCR on the UMI-ligation and nested PCR reads. The sample includes approximately 80,000 distinct CDR3 sequences, approximately 9.2% of them seen just once. Sample: naive CD8+ T cells from blood. The receptors were sampled from a human donor in good health. Each CDR3 is given with its conserved first and last residue. The D gene is left open where the match is weak. The size entry is marked missing in some rows and otherwise reads once, few, many or a size class.

j_gene | abundance | v_gene | d_gene | CDR3nt | CDR3aa
TRBJ2-3 | - | TRBV5-1 | - | TGCGCCAGCAGGGAGAGCAGCCCGGATACGCAGTATTTT | CASRESSPDTQYF
TRBJ1-1 | many | TRBV10-3 | - | TGTGCCATCAGTGGTCTGGGGAACACTGAAGCTTTCTTT | CAISGLGNTEAFF
TRBJ2-2 | - | TRBV6-2/TRBV6-3 | - | TGTGCCAGCAGTCACCTAGGCTCCGGGGAGCTGTTTTTT | CASSHLGSGELFF
TRBJ1-4 | - | TRBV28 | - | TGTGCCAGCGAGGGGCGAGTCTTTGAAAAACTGTTTTTT | CASEGRVFEKLFF
TRBJ2-2 | - | TRBV28 | - | TGTGCCAGCAGTTTGGAGGGCCTGGGCGGGGAGCTGTTTTTT | CASSLEGLGGELFF
TRBJ1-1 | few | TRBV9 | - | TGTGCCAGCAGCCCCTACAAGAACACTGAAGCTTTCTTT | CASSPYKNTEAFF
TRBJ2-1 | many | TRBV13 | - | TGTGCCAGCAGCTTATTTGCAGAACCCGGAGGAGAGCAGTTCTTC | CASSLFAEPGGEQFF
TRBJ1-4 | many | TRBV6-1 | - | TGTGCCAGCAGTACCGGTACCTCCCCGTTTTTT | CASSTGTSPFF
TRBJ2-5 | - | TRBV29-1 | - | TGCAGCGTTGATTCGGGGATGGGGGCATGGCCCCAGTACTTC | CSVDSGMGAWPQYF
TRBJ2-1 | once | TRBV4-1 | - | TGCGCCAGCAGCCAAGGGTTGGGAGCGTGCGGATATGAGCAGTTCTTC | CASSQGLGACGYEQFF
TRBJ2-3 | - | TRBV27 | TRBD2 | TGTGCCAGCAGTTGGGCTAGCGGGGAGGATACGCAGTATTTT | CASSWASGEDTQYF
TRBJ2-7 | few | TRBV4-1 | - | TGCGCCAGCAGCCAAGATCCGGGCGGGTCGATCTACGAGCAGTACTTC | CASSQDPGGSIYEQYF
TRBJ2-1 | - | TRBV12-3/TRBV12-4 | TRBD2 | TGTGCCAGCAGTTTCCGGGCTAGCGGGAATGAGCAGTTCTTC | CASSFRASGNEQFF
TRBJ2-2 | - | TRBV6-5 | TRBD1 | TGTGTCAGCAGTTACCCGGGGACAGGGGGCTCACCGAACACCGGGGAGCTGTTTTTT | CVSSYPGTGGSPNTGELFF
TRBJ2-3 | - | TRBV7-8 | TRBD1 | TGTGCCAGCAGCTCGACAGGGTCTAGCACAGATACGCAGTATTTT | CASSSTGSSTDTQYF
TRBJ1-6 | many | TRBV12-3/TRBV12-4 | - | TGTGCCAGCAGTTTAGATCCGACAGATACTAATTCACCCCTCCACTTT | CASSLDPTDTNSPLHF
TRBJ2-1 | few | TRBV6-2/TRBV6-3 | - | TGTGCCAGCAGTTACGCAACCTCCAGCTCCTACAATGAGCAGTTCTTC | CASSYATSSSYNEQFF
TRBJ2-1 | many | TRBV5-6 | - | TGTGCCAGCAGCTTGAACAGGGCGAGGGGCAATGAGCAGTTCTTC | CASSLNRARGNEQFF
TRBJ2-7 | - | TRBV4-1 | - | TGCGCCAGCAGCCAAGAGAGGACTTCCCTTAGCGAGCAGTACTTC | CASSQERTSLSEQYF
TRBJ2-3 | - | TRBV20-1 | TRBD2 | TGCAGTGCTTGGGAGGGGAGCACAGATACGCAGTATTTT | CSAWEGSTDTQYF
TRBJ2-7 | many | TRBV20-1 | - | TGCAGTGCTAGAGATGAAGGCGGCAGGGGTTACTACGAGCAGTACTTC | CSARDEGGRGYYEQYF
TRBJ2-7 | - | TRBV12-3/TRBV12-4 | - | TGTGCCAGCAGTGGGGGGATCGACTACGAGCAGTACTTC | CASSGGIDYEQYF
TRBJ1-5 | - | TRBV6-1 | - | TGTGCCAGCAGTGAATGGAGGCTTCAGCCCCAGCATTTT | CASSEWRLQPQHF
TRBJ2-7 | many | TRBV6-1 | TRBD2 | TGTGCCAGCAGTGAATTGGCTAGCGGGAGCTACGAGCAGTACTTC | CASSELASGSYEQYF
TRBJ2-2 | many | TRBV29-1 | - | TGCAGCGTTGTGGGGGCACAGGACGGGGAGCTGTTTTTT | CSVVGAQDGELFF
TRBJ1-5 | - | TRBV27 | - | TGTGCCAGCAGTCTAGGGGGGGGTCTATATCAGCCCCAGCATTTT | CASSLGGGLYQPQHF
TRBJ2-3 | - | TRBV7-2 | - | TGTGCCAGCAGCTTTAAGGGGTGGGAAAAAGATACGCAGTATTTT | CASSFKGWEKDTQYF
TRBJ1-1 | few | TRBV28 | - | TGTGCCAGCAGTTTCCGACAGACTCTCATGAACACTGAAGCTTTCTTT | CASSFRQTLMNTEAFF
TRBJ2-7 | few | TRBV5-4 | TRBD2 | TGTGCCAGCAGCCCTGGGGGGGGAGGTGCCTACGAGCAGTACTTC | CASSPGGGGAYEQYF
TRBJ2-2 | many | TRBV10-3 | - | TGTGCCATCCCCGGGGGAGCCACCGGGGAGCTGTTTTTT | CAIPGGATGELFF
TRBJ2-3 | - | TRBV9 | TRBD2 | TGTGCCAGCAGCGTTGGAAGCGGGGGGGGGCTAGATACGCAGTATTTT | CASSVGSGGGLDTQYF
TRBJ2-1 | - | TRBV19 | TRBD2 | TGTGCCAGTACCGGCGGGAGTCTATACAATGAGCAGTTCTTC | CASTGGSLYNEQFF
TRBJ2-1 | - | TRBV10-2 | TRBD2 | TGCGCCAGCAGGGAGGGGACTACCTCCTACTACAATGAGCAGTTCTTC | CASREGTTSYYNEQFF
TRBJ2-3 | - | TRBV6-5 | TRBD1 | TGTGCCAGCAGTGACCAATCCGGGACAGGGGTTTGGGCAGATACGCAGTATTTT | CASSDQSGTGVWADTQYF
TRBJ2-7 | few | TRBV14 | - | TGTGCCAGCAGCCCCGGGGGTGGCGAGCAGTACTTC | CASSPGGGEQYF
TRBJ2-1 | many | TRBV19 | - | TGTGCCAGTAGTACGTACATTGAGCAGTTCTTC | CASSTYIEQFF
TRBJ1-5 | many | TRBV6-2/TRBV6-3 | TRBD1 | TGTGCCAGCAGTTACACGCGAACAGGGGGCGGCAATCAGCCCCAGCATTTT | CASSYTRTGGGNQPQHF
TRBJ2-6 | many | TRBV29-1 | - | TGCAGCGTGGTATATTGGGAAAGCTCTGGGGCCAACGTCCTGACTTTC | CSVVYWESSGANVLTF
TRBJ1-1 | many | TRBV29-1 | - | TGCAGCGTTGAAAGGGGGAACACTGAAGCTTTCTTT | CSVERGNTEAFF
TRBJ2-3 | few | TRBV2 | - | TGTGCCAGCGGCTGGACAGGGGTTCCTAGCGGGAGACGCCATACGCAGTATTTT | CASGWTGVPSGRRHTQYF
TRBJ2-2 | many | TRBV4-2 | - | TGTGCCAGCAGCCAAGACCCGACAGGCGGGTACACCGGGGAGCTGTTTTTT | CASSQDPTGGYTGELFF
TRBJ2-1 | - | TRBV30 | - | TGTGCCTGGAGCTATGGTAGGGGCTATGAGCAGTTCTTC | CAWSYGRGYEQFF
TRBJ1-6 | - | TRBV12-5 | - | TGTGCTAGTGGGCTTGCCCGGGGGGTCGGAGATTCACCCCTCCACTTT | CASGLARGVGDSPLHF
TRBJ2-3 | - | TRBV5-1 | - | TGCGCCAGCAGCTTGGCGAAAGAAAATACGCAGTATTTT | CASSLAKENTQYF
TRBJ1-2 | - | TRBV6-1 | - | TGTGCCAGCAGTGAAGGGGCAAGAGGGGAGATCCATGGCTACACCTTC | CASSEGARGEIHGYTF
TRBJ2-3 | - | TRBV4-1 | - | TGCGCCAGCAGCCTTCGGATGGACCAGAATACGCAGTATTTT | CASSLRMDQNTQYF
TRBJ2-1 | many | TRBV9 | - | TGTGCCAGCAGCGTCGCTAGTGATGAGCAGTTCTTC | CASSVASDEQFF
TRBJ2-2 | many | TRBV4-3 | - | TGCGCCAGCAGCCAAGGACTAGTGAGCACCGGGGAGCTGTTTTTT | CASSQGLVSTGELFF
TRBJ2-7 | many | TRBV4-2 | - | TGTGCCAGCAGCCCCGAAGGTGGTTACGAGCAGTACTTC | CASSPEGGYEQYF
TRBJ1-6 | many | TRBV12-3/TRBV12-4 | - | TGTGCCAGCAAGGTCGGGGCTTCACCCCTCCACTTT | CASKVGASPLHF
TRBJ2-7 | - | TRBV28 | - | TGTGCCAGCTGGAGAGGGGGCTCCTACGAGCAGTACTTC | CASWRGGSYEQYF
TRBJ2-5 | - | TRBV13 | - | TGTGCCAGCAGCTTACGGGGAGGCCTACAAGAGACCCAGTACTTC | CASSLRGGLQETQYF
TRBJ1-1 | many | TRBV4-1 | - | TGCGCCAGCAGCCAAGGGACATTTTTCGATGCTTTCTTT | CASSQGTFFDAFF
TRBJ2-1 | many | TRBV6-5 | TRBD2 | TGTGCCAGCAGTTACAAAGCGGGAGGTGGGAATGAGCAGTTCTTC | CASSYKAGGGNEQFF
TRBJ1-2 | few | TRBV15 | - | TGTGCCACCAGCAGAGTAGGAAGACAGGACCCGGGGGGCTACACCTTC | CATSRVGRQDPGGYTF
TRBJ2-1 | - | TRBV28 | TRBD2 | TGTGCCAGCAGTCGACTAGCGGGGTTCCTGGAGAATGAGCAGTTCTTC | CASSRLAGFLENEQFF
TRBJ2-1 | many | TRBV27 | - | TGTGCCAGCAGTTTATCGGTCCAGAATGAGCAGTTCTTC | CASSLSVQNEQFF
TRBJ2-3 | few | TRBV4-3 | TRBD2 | TGCGCCAGCAGCCAAGTCTGGGGGAGGGAACGCACAGATACGCAGTATTTT | CASSQVWGRERTDTQYF
TRBJ1-1 | many | TRBV4-1 | - | TGCGCCAGCAGCCAAGTTCGGGCCGCCGAGTGTCTCTTT | CASSQVRAAECLF
TRBJ1-5 | - | TRBV2 | - | TGTGCCAGCAGGAGGGGAGGGAAGCAGCCCCAGCATTTT | CASRRGGKQPQHF